The entry that follows covers one T cell receptor (beta chain) sequence. Its antigen is not known. One entry per CDR3 protein, called by TCRdb with MiXCR from the reads. The sample gives about 830,000 distinct CDR3 sequences, approximately 30% of which show up once; 12% is in the top ten. These data belong to a study of T cell repertoires in cytomegalovirus infection. The CDR3 consists of 18 residues. V shed 8 bases and J shed 7 bases, with 27 bases lying between them. Study-wide findings and caveats: CMV-specific TCR beta clonotypes restricted by HLA-C were the ones dominating the ex vivo response. CMV carriers having the relevant HLA were flagged by cumulative public TCR beta family frequency.

Sample: cultured CD8+ T cells from PBMCs, taken from culture after CMV antigen stimulation. The rearrangement links TRBV12-3 or TRBV12-4 to TRBJ1-6, with a weak D call TRBD1 (5 bases). This clonotype was sampled from a human donor in good health (CMV status not recorded). Some clones in this sample may be carry-over from other donors' samples. The CDR3 DNA reads as TGTGCCAGCGCACCACCGGTTGGGGGGTATAATGTGAATTCACCCCTCCACTTT. Residues: CASAPPVGGYNVNSPLHF.